A selection of T cell receptor beta chains follows, all from one sample in a study of human T cells and chemical hapten exposure. TCRdb independently ran MiXCR on the RACE reads; one entry per CDR3 protein. Of a few hundred thousand distinct CDR3 sequences listed, 6% to 7% are singletons. Source: whole blood, taken in connection with sensitization to the hapten diphenylcyclopropenone (DPC). The source of these receptors is a woman in her late teens or twenties with alopecia areata. Some clones in this sample may be carry-over from other donors' samples. Each CDR3 is given with its conserved first and last residue. The order of the fields is V gene, CDR3 length, clone size, D gene, J gene, CDR3 protein, CDR3 DNA. A D gene is named only where the DNA matches it firmly. Only part of the rows carry a size: once, few, many, or a class if the clone is expanded.

TRBV24-1	14	few	NA	TRBJ2-3	CATSDFPITDTQYF	TGTGCCACCAGTGATTTCCCGATAACAGATACGCAGTATTTT
TRBV20-1	11	few	TRBD2	TRBJ2-3	CSARLADTQYF	TGCAGTGCCAGACTAGCGGATACGCAGTATTTT
TRBV18	14	few	NA	TRBJ2-3	CASSPSGRDDTQYF	TGTGCCAGCTCACCATCGGGCAGGGATGATACGCAGTATTTT
TRBV7-2	16	few	TRBD1	TRBJ2-4	CASSPDRGHMGNIQYF	TGTGCCAGCAGCCCCGACAGGGGGCATATGGGAAACATTCAGTACTTC
TRBV10-3	12	many	TRBD1	TRBJ1-1	CAIGTAGLEAFF	TGTGCCATCGGGACAGCTGGGCTAGAAGCTTTCTTT
TRBV12-3/TRBV12-4	14	many	NA	TRBJ1-1	CASSWRQENTEAFF	TGTGCCAGCAGTTGGAGACAGGAGAACACTGAAGCTTTCTTT
TRBV20-1	11	few	NA	TRBJ2-5	CSGSGQETQYF	TGCAGTGGTTCGGGGCAAGAGACCCAGTACTTC
TRBV18	15	few	NA	TRBJ1-3	CASSPSPFSGNTIYF	TGTGCCAGCTCACCATCGCCTTTCTCTGGAAACACCATATATTTT
TRBV12-3/TRBV12-4	12	few	NA	TRBJ2-3	CASSFGLDTQYF	TGTGCCAGCAGTTTCGGGCTTGATACGCAGTATTTT
TRBV9	13	many	NA	TRBJ1-1	CASSAELYTEAFF	TGTGCCAGCAGCGCGGAGTTATATACTGAAGCTTTCTTT
TRBV2	14	many	NA	TRBJ1-5	CASSDRGGDQPQHF	TGTGCCAGCAGTGATAGGGGGGGAGATCAGCCCCAGCATTTT
TRBV4-1	16	few	NA	TRBJ2-6	CASSQGKTAGANVLTF	TGCGCCAGCAGCCAGGGGAAAACGGCTGGGGCCAACGTCCTGACTTTC
TRBV7-2	20	many	NA	TRBJ1-2	CASSLAYNPFEGDSGYGYTF	TGTGCCAGCAGCTTGGCATACAACCCCTTCGAGGGAGACAGCGGCTATGGCTACACCTTC
TRBV5-5	15	many	NA	TRBJ1-4	CASSSLSSGAGKLFF	TGTGCCAGCAGCTCCTTGTCCAGTGGAGCAGGAAAACTGTTTTTT
TRBV29-1	13	few	NA	TRBJ1-3	CSVERDLGNTIYF	TGCAGCGTTGAACGGGACCTAGGAAACACCATATATTTT
TRBV7-9	14	few	TRBD2	TRBJ2-7	CATSTSGGSSEQYF	TGTGCCACTTCGACTAGCGGGGGTTCTAGCGAGCAGTACTTC
TRBV5-6	14	few	NA	TRBJ2-7	CASSLVGVPYEQYF	TGTGCCAGCAGCTTAGTCGGGGTTCCCTACGAGCAGTACTTC
TRBV6-6	13	many	NA	TRBJ1-1	CASSYSSNTEAFF	TGTGCCAGCAGTTACTCGAGTAACACTGAAGCTTTCTTT
TRBV25-1	14	many	NA	TRBJ1-1	CASSESYDSTEAFF	TGTGCCAGCAGTGAATCATACGACAGCACTGAAGCTTTCTTT
TRBV12-5	15	NA	NA	TRBJ1-5	CASGFGENSNQPQHF	TGTGCTAGTGGTTTTGGAGAGAATAGCAATCAGCCCCAGCATTTT
TRBV11-2	16	NA	NA	TRBJ2-3	CASSLAGTGYGDTQYF	TGTGCCAGCAGCTTAGCCGGGACTGGATATGGAGATACGCAGTATTTT
TRBV7-2	15	NA	NA	TRBJ1-2	CASSFDGSRDYGYTF	TGTGCCAGCAGCTTCGACGGGTCTAGGGACTATGGCTACACCTTC
TRBV4-2	18	many	TRBD1	TRBJ1-5	CASSQDWDSSEINQPQHF	TGTGCCAGCAGCCAAGATTGGGACAGCTCGGAAATAAATCAGCCCCAGCATTTT
TRBV7-2	12	many	NA	TRBJ2-3	CASSTGPDTQYF	TGTGCCAGCAGCACAGGGCCGGATACGCAGTATTTT
TRBV7-2	14	many	NA	TRBJ1-2	CASSFYLSEGGYTF	TGTGCCAGCAGCTTTTATTTGTCGGAGGGGGGCTACACCTTC
TRBV6-5	14	NA	TRBD1	TRBJ1-4	CASRTGTGGEKLFF	TGTGCCAGCAGAACCGGGACAGGCGGTGAAAAACTGTTTTTT
TRBV7-3	13	NA	NA	TRBJ1-2	CASSSAGAAGYTF	TGTGCCAGCAGCTCAGCCGGGGCAGCTGGCTACACCTTC
TRBV2	10	NA	NA	TRBJ2-1	CASRSNEQFF	TGTGCCAGCAGGAGCAATGAGCAGTTCTTC
TRBV21-1	16	NA	NA	TRBJ1-2	CASTIFRDRQDYGYTF	TGTGCCAGCACCATTTTCCGGGACAGGCAGGACTATGGCTACACCTTC
TRBV7-2	15	NA	NA	TRBJ2-3	CASSLLGVFRDTQYF	TGTGCCAGCAGCTTATTGGGAGTGTTCAGGGATACGCAGTATTTT
TRBV5-1	16	few	TRBD2	TRBJ2-5	CASSPSGGYYQETQYF	TGCGCCAGCAGCCCCAGCGGGGGCTACTACCAAGAGACCCAGTACTTC
TRBV13	15	NA	TRBD1	TRBJ2-7	CASSAGLTGDYEQYF	TGTGCCAGCAGCGCGGGCCTCACAGGGGACTACGAGCAGTACTTC
TRBV7-2	14	many	NA	TRBJ1-5	CASRRGDGNQPQHF	TGTGCCAGCAGGCGGGGAGACGGCAATCAGCCCCAGCATTTT
TRBV6-5	14	NA	TRBD1	TRBJ1-4	CARRPTRGPGKLFF	TGTGCCAGGAGACCCACCAGGGGGCCAGGGAAACTGTTTTTT
TRBV11-2	17	few	TRBD2	TRBJ2-3	CASSLVVLAGSSTTQYF	TGTGCCAGCAGCTTAGTAGTACTAGCGGGGTCCTCCACAACGCAGTATTTT
TRBV7-9	15	NA	TRBD1	TRBJ2-2	CASSSGQGYTGELFF	TGTGCCAGCAGCTCCGGACAGGGGTACACCGGGGAGCTGTTTTTT
TRBV27	17	NA	TRBD2	TRBJ2-4	CASKPLYRGGAKNIQYF	TGTGCCAGCAAGCCTCTATATCGGGGAGGGGCCAAAAACATTCAGTACTTC
TRBV27	16	few	TRBD2	TRBJ2-5	CASSLGVAGAGETQYF	TGTGCCAGCAGTTTAGGGGTAGCGGGGGCGGGGGAGACCCAGTACTTC
TRBV5-6	13	NA	TRBD1	TRBJ2-7	CASTDRVSYEQYF	TGTGCCAGCACGGACAGGGTCTCCTACGAGCAGTACTTC
TRBV10-3	15	few	TRBD2	TRBJ2-3	CAIQKSGASTDTQYF	TGTGCCATACAGAAAAGCGGGGCTAGCACAGATACGCAGTATTTT
TRBV4-2	17	many	TRBD1	TRBJ2-7	CASSPQLGTVVSYEQYF	TGTGCCAGCAGCCCACAACTCGGGACAGTGGTATCCTACGAGCAGTACTTC
TRBV29-1	13	many	NA	TRBJ1-4	CSVSSGRDEKLFF	TGCAGCGTTTCTTCCGGACGAGATGAAAAACTGTTTTTT
TRBV3-1	15	many	NA	TRBJ1-2	CASSQGDRSGYGYTF	TGTGCCAGCAGCCAAGGAGACAGAAGCGGTTATGGCTACACCTTC
TRBV12-3/TRBV12-4	14	NA	NA	TRBJ2-7	CASSTQGAYYEQYF	TGTGCCAGCAGTACGCAAGGGGCGTACTACGAGCAGTACTTC
TRBV6-2/TRBV6-3	19	few	TRBD1	TRBJ1-5	CASSPSGGRGRRGNQPQHF	TGTGCCAGCAGTCCGAGTGGAGGCAGGGGGCGAAGGGGCAATCAGCCCCAGCATTTT
TRBV14	14	many	NA	TRBJ2-2	CASSSNFLTGELFF	TGTGCCAGCAGTTCAAACTTCCTCACCGGGGAGCTGTTTTTT